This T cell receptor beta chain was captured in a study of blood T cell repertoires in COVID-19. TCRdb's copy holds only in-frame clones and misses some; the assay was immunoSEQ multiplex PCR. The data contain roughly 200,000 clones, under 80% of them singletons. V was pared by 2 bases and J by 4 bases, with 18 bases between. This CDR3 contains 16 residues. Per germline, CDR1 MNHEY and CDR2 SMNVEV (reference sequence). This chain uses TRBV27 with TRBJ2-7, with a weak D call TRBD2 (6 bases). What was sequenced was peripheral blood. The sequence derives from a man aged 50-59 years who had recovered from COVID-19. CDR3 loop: CASSLPASGSQYEQYF. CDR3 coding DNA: TGTGCCAGCAGTTTACCCGCCTCCGGGAGTCAGTACGAGCAGTACTTC.